This T cell receptor beta chain was sequenced during a study of T cell responses to AZD1222 COVID-19 vaccine. General study results and limits: Repertoire sampling occurred only after the peak T cell response. It was only a handful of AZD1222 recipients who were seropositive at baseline.

This CDR3 has 15 amino acids. Germline loops: CDR1 SEHNR, CDR2 FQNEAQ (reference sequence). J gave up 5 bases and V 7 bases, and 12 bases lay outside the gene matches. Method: immunoSEQ multiplex PCR; TCRdb's copy keeps in-frame clones and lacks some. The repertoire holds roughly 120,000 clones, with roughly 88% as singletons. This clone was seen a single time. Its matching antigen is unknown. Specimen: peripheral blood, collected on day 0 of MenACWY control vaccination. J is TRBJ2-5 and V is TRBV7-9, with 8 bases fitting TRBD2. The sequence was collected from an adult in good health. CDR3 DNA: TGTGCCAGCACCGTCTCGGGGGGGGCCTTGGAGACCCAGTACTTC. It specifies CASTVSGGALETQYF.